This T cell receptor beta chain comes out of a study of blood T cell repertoires in COVID-19. The junction had 5 bases not matched to a gene; V was cut back by 8 bases and J by 6 bases. Per germline, CDR1 LNHDA and CDR2 SQIVND (reference sequence). The CDR3 is 13 amino acids. Generated by immunoSEQ multiplex PCR, the TCRdb table keeps only in-frame clones and is missing some. Among 190,000 or so clones listed, roughly four fifths were seen once. Adults between roughly 18 and 90 years of age took part from 24 US areas. Membership in each cohort depended on participant-reported clinical history. Cohort 3 recovered donors had two negative PCRs, clearance, or symptom resolution.

The chain couples TRBV19 to TRBJ2-7, with 12 bases that match TRBD1. The clonotype was recovered from a middle-aged man who had recovered from COVID-19. The sequenced material came from PBMCs or T cells enriched from blood (not recorded which). The DNA for the CDR3 is TGTGCCAGTTCTGGGACAGGGGGCGGCGAGCAGTACTTC. Its translation is CASSGTGGGEQYF.